The 6 T cell receptor beta chains given below trace back to one sample, sequenced in a study of regulatory T cells in long-lasting Graves disease. Arm-PCR of CDR3 regions with iRepertoire HTBI primers generated TCR beta libraries. TCRdb re-called the multiplex PCR reads through MiXCR, storing one row per CDR3 protein. The table has 350,000 to 450,000 distinct CDR3 sequences, less than 25% seen once. Time point described: persistent/refractory GD, antithyroid drugs over 5 years with positive TRAb. RNA isolated from PBMCs was used to make the TCR library. The input for sequencing was peripheral blood mononuclear cells (PBMCs), taken when the disease was refractory, from a patient treated with antithyroid drugs. All receptors derive from a female donor with Graves disease.

There are many counts of this clonotype. The V call is TRBV28, the J call TRBJ2-2, with D uncertain. Germline CDR1 reads MDHEN; CDR2 reads SYDVKM. The CDR3 sequence is 13 residues long. Trimming shortened V by 6 bases and J by 2 bases, and 7 bases separated the two germline ends. The CDR3 DNA follows: TGTGCCAGCAGGTCACATAACACCGGGGAGCTGTTTTTT. It translates to CASRSHNTGELFF. Based on the CDR3 plus reference TRBV28 and TRBJ2-2, the full variable domain is DVKVTQSSRYLVKRTGEKVFLECVQDMDHENMFWYRQDPGLGLRLIYFSYDVKMKEKGDIPEGYSVSREKKERFSLILESASTNQTSMYLCASRSHNTGELFFGEGSRLTVL.

This clonotype turned up a few times. This chain uses TRBV7-2 with TRBJ2-7, with 7 nucleotides matching TRBD1. V lost 5 bases to trimming and J lost 3 bases; unmatched junction nucleotides: 22. This CDR3 region has 19 residues. Looked up from germline, CDR1 is SGHTA and CDR2 is FQGNSA. Here the CDR3 DNA reads TGTGCCAGCAGCCATTATCCCACCGGGACAGTTATGAATTTCTACGAGCAGTACTTC. Encoded protein: CASSHYPTGTVMNFYEQYF. Looking up the rest from reference TRBV7-2 and TRBJ2-7 gives the full variable domain: GAGVSQSPSNKVTEKGKDVELRCDPISGHTALYWYRQSLGQGLEFLIYFQGNSAPDKSGLPSDRFSAERTGGSVSTLTIQRTQQEDSAVYLCASSHYPTGTVMNFYEQYFGPGTRLTVT.

This clonotype was recorded a few times. The chain has TRBV30 and TRBJ1-1, with 9 bases matching TRBD1. V lost 4 bases, J lost 1 base, and 4 bases stayed unmatched. This CDR3 is 14 amino acids long. Germline CDR1 and CDR2: GTSNPN and SVGIG (reference sequence). This chain's CDR3 is CAWNRGRENTEAFF. CDR3 in DNA: TGTGCCTGGAACAGGGGGCGGGAGAACACTGAAGCTTTCTTT.

The chain uses TRBV4-3 and TRBJ1-1; 7 nucleotides line up with TRBD1. Germline CDR1 LGHNA, CDR2 YSLEER. The CDR3 spans 15 residues. Trimming took 1 base from V and 3 from J; bases not matched to a gene: 5. The CDR3 bases are TGCGCCAGCAGCCAAGGGGGACAGCATCACACTGAAGCTTTCTTT. This sequence encodes CASSQGGQHHTEAFF.

The chain links TRBV20-1 to TRBJ2-5, with 8 bases fitting TRBD1. CDR1 is DFQATT, CDR2 SNEGSKA, per germline (reference sequence). This CDR3 region has 16 residues. Unmatched junction bases numbered 14, after V lost 6 bases and J lost 2 bases. For the CDR3, the DNA is TGCAGTGCCCCTCCACGACAGGGGCTGATACAAGAGACCCAGTACTTC. This codes for CSAPPRQGLIQETQYF.

The sample holds many counts of this clonotype. The V gene is TRBV6-2 or TRBV6-3, the J gene TRBJ1-2, with 8 bases that match TRBD1. Trimming removed 6 bases from V and 7 bases from J; junction bases left unmatched: 7. The CDR3 runs to 13 residues. Germline CDR1 reads MNHEY; CDR2 reads SVGEGT. CDR3 nucleotide sequence: TGTGCCAGCAGGACAGGGGTTTTCCGTGGCTACACCTTC. It codes for CASRTGVFRGYTF.